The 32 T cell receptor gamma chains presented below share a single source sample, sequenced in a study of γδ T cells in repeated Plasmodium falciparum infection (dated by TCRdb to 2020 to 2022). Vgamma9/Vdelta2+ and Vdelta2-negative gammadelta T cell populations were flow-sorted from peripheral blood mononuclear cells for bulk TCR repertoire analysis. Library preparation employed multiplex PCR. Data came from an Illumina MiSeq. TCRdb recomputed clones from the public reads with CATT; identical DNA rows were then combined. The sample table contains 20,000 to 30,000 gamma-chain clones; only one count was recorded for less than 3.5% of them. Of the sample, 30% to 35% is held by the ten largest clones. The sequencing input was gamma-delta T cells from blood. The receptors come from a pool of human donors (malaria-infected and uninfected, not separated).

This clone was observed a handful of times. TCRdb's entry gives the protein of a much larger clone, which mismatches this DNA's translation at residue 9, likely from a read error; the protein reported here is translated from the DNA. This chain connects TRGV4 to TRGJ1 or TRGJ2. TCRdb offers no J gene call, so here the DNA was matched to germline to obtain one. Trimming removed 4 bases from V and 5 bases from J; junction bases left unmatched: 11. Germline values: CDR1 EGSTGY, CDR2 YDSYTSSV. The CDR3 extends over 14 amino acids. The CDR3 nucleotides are TGTGCCACCTGGGACATAAGGGATAATTATAAGAAACTCTTT. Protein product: CATWDIRDNYKKLF.

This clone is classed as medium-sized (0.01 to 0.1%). CDR3 DNA sequence: TGTGCCACCTGGGACGGGCGTCATTATAAGAAACTCTTT. Translation: CATWDGRHYKKLF. V usage is TRGV2 and J usage is TRGJ1 or TRGJ2. Germline assignment: CDR1 EGSNGY and CDR2 YDSYNSKV. The trim removed 0 bases at V and 5 bases at J, leaving 4 bases unmatched. This CDR3 contains 13 residues.

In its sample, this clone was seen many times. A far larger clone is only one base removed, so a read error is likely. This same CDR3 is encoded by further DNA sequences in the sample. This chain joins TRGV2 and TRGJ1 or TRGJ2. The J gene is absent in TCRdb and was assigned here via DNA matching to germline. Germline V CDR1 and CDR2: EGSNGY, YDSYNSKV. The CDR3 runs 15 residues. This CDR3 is CATWDGPPNYYKKLF. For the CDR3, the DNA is TGTGCCACCTGGGACGGGCCCCCGAATTATTACAAGAAACTCTTT.

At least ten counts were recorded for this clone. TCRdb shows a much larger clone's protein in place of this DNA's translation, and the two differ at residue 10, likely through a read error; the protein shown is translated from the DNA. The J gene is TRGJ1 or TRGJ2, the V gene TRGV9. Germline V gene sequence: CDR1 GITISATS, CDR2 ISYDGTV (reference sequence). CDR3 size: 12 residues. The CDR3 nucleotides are TGTGCCTTGTGGGAGGTGCTGTATAAGGAACTCTTT. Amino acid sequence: CALWEVLYKELF.

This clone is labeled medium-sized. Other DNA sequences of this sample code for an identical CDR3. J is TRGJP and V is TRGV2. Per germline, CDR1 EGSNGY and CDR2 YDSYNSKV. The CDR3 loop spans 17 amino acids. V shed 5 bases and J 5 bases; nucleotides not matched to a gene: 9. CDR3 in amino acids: CATWAPKKELGKKIKVF. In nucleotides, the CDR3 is TGTGCCACCTGGGCCCCCAAGAAAGAGTTGGGCAAAAAAATCAAGGTATTT.

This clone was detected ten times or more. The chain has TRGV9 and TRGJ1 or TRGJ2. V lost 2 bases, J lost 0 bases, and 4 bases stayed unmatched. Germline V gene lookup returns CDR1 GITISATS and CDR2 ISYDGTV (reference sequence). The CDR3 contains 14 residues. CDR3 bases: TGTGCCTTGTGGGAGGCTATGAATTATTATAAGAAACTCTTT. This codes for CALWEAMNYYKKLF.

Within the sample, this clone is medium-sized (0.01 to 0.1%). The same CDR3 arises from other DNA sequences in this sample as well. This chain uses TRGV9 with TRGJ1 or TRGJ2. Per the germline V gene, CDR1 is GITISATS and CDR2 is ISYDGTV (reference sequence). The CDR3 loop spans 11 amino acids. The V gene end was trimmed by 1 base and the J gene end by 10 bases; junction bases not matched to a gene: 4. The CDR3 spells CALWEVPKKLF. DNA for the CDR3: TGTGCCTTGTGGGAGGTTCCGAAGAAACTCTTT.

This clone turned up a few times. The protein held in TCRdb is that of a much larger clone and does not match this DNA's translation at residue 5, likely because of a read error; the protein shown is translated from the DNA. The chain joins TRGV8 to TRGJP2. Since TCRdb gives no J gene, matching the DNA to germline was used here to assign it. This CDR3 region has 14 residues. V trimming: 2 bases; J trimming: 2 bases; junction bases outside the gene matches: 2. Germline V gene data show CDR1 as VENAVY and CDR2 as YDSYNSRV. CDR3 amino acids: CATWDKSSDWIKTF. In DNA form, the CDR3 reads TGTGCCACCTGGGATAAGAGTAGTGATTGGATCAAGACGTTT.

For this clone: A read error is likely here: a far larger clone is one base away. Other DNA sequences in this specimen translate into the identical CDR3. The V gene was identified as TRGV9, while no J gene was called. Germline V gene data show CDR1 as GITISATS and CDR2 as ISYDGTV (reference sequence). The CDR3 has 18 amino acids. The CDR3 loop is CALWEVRRGELGKKIKVF. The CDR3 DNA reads TGTGCCTTGTGGGAGGTGCGGAGAGGAGAGTTGGGCAAAAAAATCAAGGTGTTT.

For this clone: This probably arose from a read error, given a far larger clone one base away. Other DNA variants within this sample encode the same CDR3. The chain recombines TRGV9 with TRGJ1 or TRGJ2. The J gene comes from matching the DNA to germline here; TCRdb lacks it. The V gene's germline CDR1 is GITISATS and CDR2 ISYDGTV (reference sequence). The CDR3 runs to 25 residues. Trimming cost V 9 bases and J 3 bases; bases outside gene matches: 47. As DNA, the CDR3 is TGTGCCTTGGATTCTTTGCGAGGCTTGTTACCTTGTAATAAGTTCGAACATGGTGCTTATTATAAGAAACTCTTT. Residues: CALDSLRGLLPCNKFEHGAYYKKLF.

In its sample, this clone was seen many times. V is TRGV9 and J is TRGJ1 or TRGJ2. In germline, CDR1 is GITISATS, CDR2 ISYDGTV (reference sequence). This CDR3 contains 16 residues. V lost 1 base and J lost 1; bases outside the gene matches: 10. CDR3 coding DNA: TGTGCCTTGTGGGAGGTTCGACTCCCAAATTATTATAAGAAACTCTTT. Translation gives CALWEVRLPNYYKKLF.

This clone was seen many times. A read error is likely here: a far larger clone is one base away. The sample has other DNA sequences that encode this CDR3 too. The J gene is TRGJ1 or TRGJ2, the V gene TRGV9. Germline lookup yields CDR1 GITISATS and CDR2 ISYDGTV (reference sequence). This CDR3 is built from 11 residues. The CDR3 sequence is CALWEVRKKLF. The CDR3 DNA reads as TGTGCCTTGTGGGAGGTACGTAAGAAGCTCTTT.

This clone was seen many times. This CDR3 reads CALWEVKGSDWIKTF. In DNA form, the CDR3 reads TGTGCCTTGTGGGAGGTGAAGGGTAGTGATTGGATCAAGACGTTT. The chain carries TRGV9 and TRGJP2. Germline CDR1 and CDR2: GITISATS and ISYDGTV (reference sequence). J gave up 3 bases and V 0 bases, and 4 bases lay outside the gene matches. The CDR3 totals 15 residues.

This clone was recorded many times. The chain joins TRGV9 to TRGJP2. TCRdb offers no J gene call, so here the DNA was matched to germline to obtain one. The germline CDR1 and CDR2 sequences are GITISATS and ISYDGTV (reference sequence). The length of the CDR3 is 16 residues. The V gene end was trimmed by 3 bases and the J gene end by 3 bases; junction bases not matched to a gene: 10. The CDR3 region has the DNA TGTGCCTTGTGGGAGACGTGCGACCGTAGTGATTGGATCAAGACGTTT. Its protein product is CALWETCDRSDWIKTF.

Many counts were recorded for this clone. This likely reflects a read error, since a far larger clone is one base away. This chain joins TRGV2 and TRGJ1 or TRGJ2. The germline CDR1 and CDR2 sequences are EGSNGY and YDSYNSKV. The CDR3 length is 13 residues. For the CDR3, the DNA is TGTGCCACCTGGGACGGGCTTTTTTATGAGAAACTCTTT. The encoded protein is CATWDGLFYEKLF.

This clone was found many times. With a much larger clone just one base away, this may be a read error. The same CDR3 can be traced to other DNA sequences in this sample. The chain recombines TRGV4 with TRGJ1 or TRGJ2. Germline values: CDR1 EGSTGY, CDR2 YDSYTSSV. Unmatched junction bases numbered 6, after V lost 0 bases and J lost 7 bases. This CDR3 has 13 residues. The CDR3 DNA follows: TGTGCCACCTGGGATGGGCCGGGATATAAGAAACTCTTT. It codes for CATWDGPGYKKLF.

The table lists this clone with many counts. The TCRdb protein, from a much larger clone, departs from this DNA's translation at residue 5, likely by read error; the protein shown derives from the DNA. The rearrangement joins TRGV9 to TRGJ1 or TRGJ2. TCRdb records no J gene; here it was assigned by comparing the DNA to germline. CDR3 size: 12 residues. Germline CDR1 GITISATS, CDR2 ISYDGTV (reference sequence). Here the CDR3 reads CALWGVHYKKLF. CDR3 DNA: TGTGCCTTGTGGGGGGTGCATTATAAGAAACTCTTT.

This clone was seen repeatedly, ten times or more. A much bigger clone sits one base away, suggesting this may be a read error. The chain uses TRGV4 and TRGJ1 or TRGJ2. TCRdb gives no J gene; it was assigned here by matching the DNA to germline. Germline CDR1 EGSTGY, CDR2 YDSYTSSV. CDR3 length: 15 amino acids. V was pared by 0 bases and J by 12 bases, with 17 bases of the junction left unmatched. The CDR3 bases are TGTGCCACCTGGGATGGGCTTTTCAGGGCCTGTTGGAAACTCTTT. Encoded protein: CATWDGLFRACWKLF.

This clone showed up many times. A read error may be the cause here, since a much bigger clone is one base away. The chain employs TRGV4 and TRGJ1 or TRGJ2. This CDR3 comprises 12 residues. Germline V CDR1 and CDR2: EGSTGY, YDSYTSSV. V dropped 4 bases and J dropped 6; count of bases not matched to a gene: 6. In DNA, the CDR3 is TGTGCCACCTGGGAAGAGGGTTATAAGAAACTCTTT. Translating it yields CATWEEGYKKLF.

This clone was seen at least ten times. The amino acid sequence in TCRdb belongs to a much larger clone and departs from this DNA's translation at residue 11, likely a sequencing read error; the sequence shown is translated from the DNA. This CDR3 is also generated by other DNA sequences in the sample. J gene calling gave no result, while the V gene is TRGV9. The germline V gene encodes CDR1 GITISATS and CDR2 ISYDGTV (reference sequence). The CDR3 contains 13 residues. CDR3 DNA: TGTGCCTTGTGGGAGGACAGTTATTATAAGAATCTCTTT. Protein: CALWEDSYYKNLF.

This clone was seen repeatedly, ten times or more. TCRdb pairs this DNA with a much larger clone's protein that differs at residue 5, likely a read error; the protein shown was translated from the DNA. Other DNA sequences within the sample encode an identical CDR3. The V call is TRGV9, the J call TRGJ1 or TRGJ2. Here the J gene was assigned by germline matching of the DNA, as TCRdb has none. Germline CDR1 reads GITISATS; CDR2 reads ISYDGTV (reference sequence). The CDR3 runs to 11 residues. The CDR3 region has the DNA TGTGCCTTGTGGGGGGTGCGAAAGAAACTCTTT. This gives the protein CALWGVRKKLF.

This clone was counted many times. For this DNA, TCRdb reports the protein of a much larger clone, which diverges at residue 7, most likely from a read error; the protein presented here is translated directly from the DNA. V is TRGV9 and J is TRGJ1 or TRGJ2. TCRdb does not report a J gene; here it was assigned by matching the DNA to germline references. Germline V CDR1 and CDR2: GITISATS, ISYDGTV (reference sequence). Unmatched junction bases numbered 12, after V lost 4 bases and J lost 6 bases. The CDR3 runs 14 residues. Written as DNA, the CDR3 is TGTGCCTTGTGGGACCACCCCCAGGCTTATAAGAAACTCTTT. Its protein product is CALWDHPQAYKKLF.

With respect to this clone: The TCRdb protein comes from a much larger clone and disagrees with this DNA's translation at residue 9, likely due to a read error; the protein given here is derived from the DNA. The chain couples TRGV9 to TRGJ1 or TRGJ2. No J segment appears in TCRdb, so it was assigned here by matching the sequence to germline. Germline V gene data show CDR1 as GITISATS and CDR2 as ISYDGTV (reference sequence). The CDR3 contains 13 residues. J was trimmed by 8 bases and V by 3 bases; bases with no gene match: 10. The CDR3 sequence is CALWEPETHKKLF. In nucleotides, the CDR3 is TGTGCCTTGTGGGAGCCTGAAACTCATAAGAAACTCTTT.

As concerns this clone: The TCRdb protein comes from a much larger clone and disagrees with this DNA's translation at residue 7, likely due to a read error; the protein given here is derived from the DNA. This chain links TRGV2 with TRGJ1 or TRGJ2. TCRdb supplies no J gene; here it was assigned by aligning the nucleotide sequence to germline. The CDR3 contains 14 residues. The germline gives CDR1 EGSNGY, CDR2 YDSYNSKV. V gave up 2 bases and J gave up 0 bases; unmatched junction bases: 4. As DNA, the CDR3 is TGTGCCACCTGGGACGTCTGGAATTATTATAAGAAACTCTTT. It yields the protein CATWDVWNYYKKLF.

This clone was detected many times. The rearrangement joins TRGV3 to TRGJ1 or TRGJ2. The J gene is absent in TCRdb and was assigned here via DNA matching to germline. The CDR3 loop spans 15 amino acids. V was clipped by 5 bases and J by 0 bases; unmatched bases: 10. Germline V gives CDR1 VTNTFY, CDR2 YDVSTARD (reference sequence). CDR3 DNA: TGTGCCACCTGGGCCCTCAGCCCGAATTATTATAAGAAACTCTTT. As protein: CATWALSPNYYKKLF.

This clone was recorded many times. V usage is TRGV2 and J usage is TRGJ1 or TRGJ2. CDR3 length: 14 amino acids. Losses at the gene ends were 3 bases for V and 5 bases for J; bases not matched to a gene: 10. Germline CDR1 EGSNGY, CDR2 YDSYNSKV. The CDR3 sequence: CATWDRRFHYKKLF. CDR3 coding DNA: TGTGCCACCTGGGACAGACGATTTCATTATAAGAAACTCTTT.

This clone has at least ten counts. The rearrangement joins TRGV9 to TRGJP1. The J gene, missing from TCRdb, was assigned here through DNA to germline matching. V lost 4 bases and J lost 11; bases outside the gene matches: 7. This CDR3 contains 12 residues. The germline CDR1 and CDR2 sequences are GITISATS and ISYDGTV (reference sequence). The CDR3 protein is CALWDRGWFKIF. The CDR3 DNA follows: TGTGCCTTGTGGGATCGAGGATGGTTCAAGATATTT.

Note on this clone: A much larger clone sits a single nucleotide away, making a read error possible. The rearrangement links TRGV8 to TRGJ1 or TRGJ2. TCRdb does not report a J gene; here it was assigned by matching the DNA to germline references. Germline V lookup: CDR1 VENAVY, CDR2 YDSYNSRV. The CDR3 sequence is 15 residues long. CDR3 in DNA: TGTGCCATCTGGGATCCCCCAAGTTGGACTTATAAGAAACTCTTT. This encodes CAIWDPPSWTYKKLF.

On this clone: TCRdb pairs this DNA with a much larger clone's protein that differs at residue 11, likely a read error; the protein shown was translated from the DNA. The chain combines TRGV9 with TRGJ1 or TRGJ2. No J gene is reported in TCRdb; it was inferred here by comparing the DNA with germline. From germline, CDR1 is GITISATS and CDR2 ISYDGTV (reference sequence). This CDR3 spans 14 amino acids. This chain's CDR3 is CALWEVPQPYRKLF. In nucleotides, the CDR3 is TGTGCCTTGTGGGAGGTCCCTCAACCCTATAGGAAACTCTTT.

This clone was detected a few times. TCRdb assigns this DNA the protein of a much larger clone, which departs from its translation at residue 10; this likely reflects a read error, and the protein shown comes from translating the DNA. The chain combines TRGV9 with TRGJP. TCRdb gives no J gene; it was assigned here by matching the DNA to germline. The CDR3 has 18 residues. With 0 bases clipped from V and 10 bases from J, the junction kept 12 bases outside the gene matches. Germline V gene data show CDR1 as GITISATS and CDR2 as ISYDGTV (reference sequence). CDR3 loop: CALWEVTQSDLGKKIKVF. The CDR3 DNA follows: TGTGCCTTGTGGGAGGTGACCCAATCGGATTTGGGCAAAAAAATCAAGGTATTT.

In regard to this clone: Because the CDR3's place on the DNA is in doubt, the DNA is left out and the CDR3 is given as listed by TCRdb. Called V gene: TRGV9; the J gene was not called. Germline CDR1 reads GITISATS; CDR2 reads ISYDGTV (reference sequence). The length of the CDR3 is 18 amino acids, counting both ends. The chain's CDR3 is CALWEDYYRNSLAVEQHF.

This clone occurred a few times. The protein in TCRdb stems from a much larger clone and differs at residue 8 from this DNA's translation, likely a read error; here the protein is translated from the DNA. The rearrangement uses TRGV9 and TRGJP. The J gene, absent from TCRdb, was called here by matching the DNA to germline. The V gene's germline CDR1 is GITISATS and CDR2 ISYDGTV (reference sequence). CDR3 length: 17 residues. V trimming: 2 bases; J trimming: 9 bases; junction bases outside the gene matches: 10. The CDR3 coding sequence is TGTGCCTTGTGGGAGGCAGGTCCTGGGTTGGGCAAAAAAATCAAGGTATTT. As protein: CALWEAGPGLGKKIKVF.